These 28 T cell receptor beta chains originate from one sample sequenced in a study of T cell responses to AZD1222 COVID-19 vaccine. Profiling relied on immunoSEQ multiplex PCR, and the TCRdb table lists in-frame clones only, not all of them. This sample carries roughly 120,000 clones, approximately 85% of them seen once, and the ten largest clones take 5% to 7%. Sequencing was performed on peripheral blood, taken on day 0 of AZD1222 vaccination. These receptor sequences come from an adult in good health.

This clone was detected only once. This chain joins TRBV5-1 and TRBJ1-1, with D hard to call. Germline CDR1 reads SGHRS; CDR2 reads YFSETQ. The CDR3 totals 15 residues. V lost 4 bases, J lost 2 bases, and 15 bases lay in between. CDR3 bases: TGCGCCAGCAGCCTGAGAGCCAAGACTAACACTGAAGCTTTCTTT. Its translation: CASSLRAKTNTEAFF.

The chain is built from TRBV5-1 and TRBJ1-1; 9 positions agree with TRBD1. Unmatched junction bases numbered 10, after V lost 3 bases and J lost 1 base. Germline loops: CDR1 SGHRS, CDR2 YFSETQ. The CDR3 loop spans 17 amino acids. The CDR3 DNA reads as TGCGCCAGCAGCTCGGAACAGGGGGCGTCCAGGAACACTGAAGCTTTCTTT. Its translation is CASSSEQGASRNTEAFF.

V is TRBV11-2 and J is TRBJ2-6, with 7 bases matching TRBD2. V lost 5 bases to trimming and J lost 2 bases; unmatched junction nucleotides: 12. This CDR3 has 18 residues. Germline assignment: CDR1 SGHAT and CDR2 FQNNGV. The CDR3 region has the DNA TGTGCCAGCAGCCTGGAGCGGGGTCGGTTCACTGGGGCCAACGTCCTGACTTTC. Protein sequence: CASSLERGRFTGANVLTF. Full variable domain (rest looked up from reference TRBV11-2 and TRBJ2-6): EAGVAQSPRYKIIEKRQSVAFWCNPISGHATLYWYQQILGQGPKLLIQFQNNGVVDDSQLPKDRFSAERLKGVDSTLKIQPAKLEDSAVYLCASSLERGRFTGANVLTFGAGSRLTVL.

V is TRBV9 and J is TRBJ1-6; D not resolved. Looked up from germline, CDR1 is SGDLS and CDR2 is YYNGEE. V was clipped by 4 bases and J by 10 bases, with 12 bases between them. CDR3 length: 13 amino acids. As DNA, the CDR3 is TGTGCCAGCAGCTTTAGCTTAGGGTCACCCCTCCACTTT. Residues: CASSFSLGSPLHF.

The chain couples TRBV5-6 to TRBJ1-6, with D perhaps TRBD1 (5 bases). Germline V CDR1 and CDR2: SGHDT, YYEEEE. Deletions cut 0 bases from V and 5 bases from J, with 12 bases between. The CDR3 sequence is 16 residues long. CDR3 coding DNA: TGTGCCAGCAGCTTGGCAGGGACCAGGAATAATTCACCCCTCCACTTT. Translated: CASSLAGTRNNSPLHF.

The chain is built from TRBV2 and TRBJ1-6, with TRBD1 matching 8 bases. Germline loops: CDR1 SNHLY, CDR2 FYNNEI. The CDR3 totals 16 residues. J was trimmed by 10 bases and V by 9 bases; bases with no gene match: 17. CDR3 in DNA: TGTGCCAGTCATAAGGACAGGGTTAGGGGTGAGTCACCCCTCCACTTT. Translating gives CASHKDRVRGESPLHF.

This clone came up a few times. The chain is built from TRBV7-2 and TRBJ2-4, with D perhaps matching TRBD2 (6 bases). With 5 bases removed from V and 0 bases from J, the gap between germline ends came to 14 bases. This CDR3 has 16 residues. Germline loops: CDR1 SGHTA, CDR2 FQGNSA. The CDR3 here is CASSPSGTVAKNIQYF. CDR3 DNA sequence: TGTGCCAGCAGCCCTTCCGGGACTGTAGCCAAAAACATTCAGTACTTC.

The chain has TRBV7-3 and TRBJ2-3; TRBD2 might be the D (6 bases). The V and J ends lost 3 bases and 2 bases respectively, with 12 bases between them. This CDR3 has 15 amino acids. CDR1 SGHTA and CDR2 FQGTGA come from the germline V gene. CDR3 coding DNA: TGTGCCAGCAGCTTGGGCGGGGAGTACACAGATACGCAGTATTTT. It codes for CASSLGGEYTDTQYF.

V is TRBV28 and J is TRBJ2-1; tentatively, D is TRBD1 (6 bases). This CDR3 comprises 12 residues. Germline loops: CDR1 MDHEN, CDR2 SYDVKM. V shed 7 bases and J shed 9 bases, with 13 bases lying between them. The CDR3 bases are TGTGCCAGCACCCGAGGGGGTATTGAGCAGTTCTTC. It codes for CASTRGGIEQFF.

This chain joins TRBV24-1 and TRBJ1-6; D is unclear. Per the germline V gene, CDR1 is KGHDR and CDR2 is SFDVKD. The CDR3 contains 13 residues. Trimming removed 12 bases at V and 10 bases at J, with 18 bases between. The CDR3 reads CASLTGIGSPLHF. The DNA of the CDR3 is TGTGCCTCACTGACGGGAATCGGGTCACCCCTCCACTTT.

The rearrangement links TRBV30 to TRBJ1-2; D ambiguous. CDR1 GTSNPN and CDR2 SVGIG come from the germline V gene (reference sequence). With 2 bases removed from V and 4 bases from J, the gap between germline ends came to 11 bases. The CDR3 is 13 residues long. The CDR3 sequence: CAWSPEGFYGYTF. In nucleotides, the CDR3 is TGTGCCTGGAGTCCAGAGGGATTCTATGGCTACACCTTC. Complete variable domain (other parts from reference TRBV30 and TRBJ1-2): SQTIHQWPATLVQPVGSPLSLECTVEGTSNPNLYWYRQAAGRGLQLLFYSVGIGQISSEVPQNLSASRPQDRQFILSSKKLLLSDSGFYLCAWSPEGFYGYTFGSGTRLTVV.

The gene calls are TRBV7-9 and TRBJ2-2; a possible D gene is TRBD2 (6 bases). Germline CDR1 and CDR2: SEHNR and FQNEAQ (reference sequence). The ends were cut back, 2 bases at V and 5 bases at J, with 12 bases in the middle. This CDR3 is built from 15 residues. In nucleotides, the CDR3 is TGTGCCAGCAGCTTACAGGGAGGTTGGACCGGGGAGCTGTTTTTT. Its protein product is CASSLQGGWTGELFF.

This clone was seen a few times. The gene calls are TRBV6-5 and TRBJ2-2; D may be TRBD2 (6 bases). Germline values: CDR1 MNHEY, CDR2 SVGAGI. V was clipped by 8 bases and J by 5 bases, with 15 bases between them. The CDR3 has 14 residues. For the CDR3, the DNA is TGTGCCAGCGTCACCGGGAGTGAGACCGGGGAGCTGTTTTTT. Its translation: CASVTGSETGELFF.

The rearrangement uses TRBV3-1 (or the pseudogene TRBV3-2) and TRBJ2-5, with D unclear. In germline, CDR1 is LGHDT, CDR2 YNNKEL (reference sequence). The V end was cut by 0 bases, the J end by 7 bases, with 12 bases between. This CDR3 comprises 14 residues. CDR3 bases: TGTGCCAGCAGCCAAGAACTACCGCCCGGGACCCAGTACTTC. It translates to CASSQELPPGTQYF.

The rearrangement uses TRBV27 and TRBJ1-2; 7 positions agree with TRBD1. With 4 bases clipped from V and 1 base from J, the junction kept 3 bases outside the gene matches. The germline gives CDR1 MNHEY, CDR2 SMNVEV (reference sequence). CDR3 size: 14 residues. CDR3 protein: CASSSRQGNYGYTF. DNA for the CDR3: TGTGCCAGCAGTTCCCGACAGGGTAACTATGGCTACACCTTC.

This chain links TRBV18 with TRBJ2-3; TRBD2 matches 15 bases. J gave up 6 bases and V 7 bases, and 2 bases lay outside the gene matches. Germline assignment: CDR1 KGHSH and CDR2 LQKENI. The CDR3 is 14 amino acids. The CDR3 loop reads CASFGLAGGDTQYF. CDR3 DNA: TGTGCCAGCTTCGGACTAGCGGGGGGGGATACGCAGTATTTT.

This sequence joins TRBV19 and TRBJ2-7; tentatively, D is TRBD1 or TRBD2 (5 bases each). Germline V gene lookup returns CDR1 LNHDA and CDR2 SQIVND (reference sequence). V shed 3 bases and J shed 5 bases, with 8 bases lying between them. There are 12 residues in the CDR3. CDR3 amino acids: CASSIRGDEQYF. Written as DNA, the CDR3 is TGTGCCAGTAGTATTCGAGGGGACGAGCAGTACTTC. Looking up the rest from reference TRBV19 and TRBJ2-7 gives the full variable domain: DGGITQSPKYLFRKEGQNVTLSCEQNLNHDAMYWYRQDPGQGLRLIYYSQIVNDFQKGDIAEGYSVSREKKESFPLTVTSAQKNPTAFYLCASSIRGDEQYFGPGTRLTVT.

The chain uses TRBV24-1 and TRBJ2-5; 7 bases are a match to TRBD2. Unmatched junction bases numbered 2, after V lost 4 bases and J lost 7 bases. In germline, CDR1 is KGHDR, CDR2 SFDVKD. The CDR3 sequence is 12 residues long. The CDR3 sequence: CATSEGRGTQYF. CDR3 nucleotides: TGTGCCACCAGTGAAGGGAGGGGGACCCAGTACTTC.

The genes are TRBV5-4 and TRBJ2-2; 8 nucleotides agree with TRBD1. V trimming: 7 bases; J trimming: 6 bases; junction bases outside the gene matches: 5. Germline loops: CDR1 SGHNT, CDR2 YYREEE (reference sequence). The CDR3 runs to 13 residues. The CDR3 nucleotides are TGTGCCAGCCAGGGGGCTGGGTCCGGGGAGCTGTTTTTT. Amino acid sequence: CASQGAGSGELFF.

V usage is TRBV7-9 and J usage is TRBJ1-6; 7 bases agree with TRBD1. This CDR3 region has 13 residues. The V gene end was trimmed by 11 bases and the J gene end by 10 bases; junction bases not matched to a gene: 11. Germline V gene lookup returns CDR1 SEHNR and CDR2 FQNEAQ (reference sequence). CDR3 region: CALEGAGSSPLHF. The CDR3 nucleotides are TGTGCCCTTGAGGGGGCGGGATCCTCACCCCTCCACTTT.

The chain has TRBV11-3 and TRBJ1-3; D uncertain. Germline V CDR1 and CDR2: SGHNT, YENEEA. Trimming cost V 3 bases and J 7 bases, with 7 bases left between them. There are 12 residues in the CDR3. The CDR3 DNA reads as TGTGCCAGCAGCTTGGGGAGGAACACCATATATTTT. Translation gives CASSLGRNTIYF. Based on the CDR3 plus reference TRBV11-3 and TRBJ1-3, the full variable domain is EAGVVQSPRYKIIEKKQPVAFWCNPISGHNTLYWYLQNLGQGPELLIRYENEEAVDDSQLPKDRFSAERLKGVDSTLKIQPAELGDSAVYLCASSLGRNTIYFGEGSWLTVV.

The chain's CDR3 is CASSLVENTYEQYF. DNA for the CDR3: TGTGCCAGCAGCTTAGTGGAGAACACCTACGAGCAGTACTTC. The V call is TRBV11-2, the J call TRBJ2-7, with D uncertain. The CDR3 covers 14 residues. The germline V and J ends were trimmed by 1 base and 2 bases, with 9 bases remaining between them. Per germline, CDR1 SGHAT and CDR2 FQNNGV.

This chain connects TRBV15 to TRBJ1-1; tentatively, D is TRBD1 (6 bases). Germline CDR1 LNHNV, CDR2 YYDKDF (reference sequence). This CDR3 has 15 amino acids. The germline V and J ends were trimmed by 0 bases and 6 bases, with 14 bases remaining between them. The CDR3 nucleotides read TGTGCCACCAGCAGAGACAGGGTTCGGGGGCCTGAAGCTTTCTTT. It specifies CATSRDRVRGPEAFF. The full variable domain, its missing parts supplied by reference TRBV15 and TRBJ1-1, is DAMVIQNPRYQVTQFGKPVTLSCSQTLNHNVMYWYQQKSSQAPKLLFHYYDKDFNNEADTPDNFQSRRPNTSFCFLDIRSPGLGDTAMYLCATSRDRVRGPEAFFGQGTRLTVV.

This rearrangement joins TRBV2 to TRBJ2-3, with D unresolved. This CDR3 has 11 amino acids. CDR1 SNHLY and CDR2 FYNNEI come from the germline V gene. Trimming cost V 6 bases and J 7 bases, with 8 bases left between them. CDR3 nucleotides: TGTGCCAGCAGCCCCGCTAATACGCAGTATTTT. Translating it yields CASSPANTQYF. Complete variable domain (other parts from reference TRBV2 and TRBJ2-3): EPEVTQTPSHQVTQMGQEVILRCVPISNHLYFYWYRQILGQKVEFLVSFYNNEISEKSEIFDDQFSVERPDGSNFTLKIRSTKLEDSAMYFCASSPANTQYFGPGTRLTVL.

The rearrangement joins TRBV19 to TRBJ2-5; 8 positions match TRBD1. The CDR3 covers 16 residues. Germline CDR1 is LNHDA and CDR2 is SQIVND (reference sequence). The junction had 13 bases not matched to a gene; V was cut back by 6 bases and J by 4 bases. The CDR3 DNA reads TGTGCCAGTAGACAGGGGGGCAGAGGTGGAGGAGAGACCCAGTACTTC. This encodes CASRQGGRGGGETQYF.

A single count supports this clone. The chain recombines TRBV4-3 with TRBJ1-1, with D possibly being TRBD1 (5 bases). V lost 3 bases to trimming and J lost 4 bases, with 12 bases between them. The CDR3 runs to 14 residues. Germline V gene data show CDR1 as LGHNA and CDR2 as YSLEER. The CDR3 spells CASSQGGVATEAFF. CDR3 in DNA: TGCGCCAGCAGCCAGGGAGGGGTTGCCACTGAAGCTTTCTTT.

J is TRBJ2-7 and V is TRBV29-1; D is tentatively TRBD1 or TRBD2 (6 bases each). The V end lost 7 bases, the J end lost 3 bases, and 16 bases lay between the germline ends. CDR1 and CDR2 (germline): SQVTM, ANQGSEA. The CDR3 consists of 13 residues. In nucleotides, the CDR3 is TGCAGCGGTGGAGGGGGAGGATTCTACGAGCAGTACTTC. Amino acids: CSGGGGGFYEQYF.

This clone is a singleton in its sample. The CDR3 here is CASSDRGNQPQHF. The CDR3 DNA follows: TGTGCCAGCAGCGACAGGGGGAATCAGCCCCAGCATTTT. The gene calls are TRBV12-3 or TRBV12-4 and TRBJ1-5; 9 bases align to TRBD1. The CDR3 is 13 amino acids. V trimming: 6 bases; J trimming: 4 bases; junction bases outside the gene matches: 1.